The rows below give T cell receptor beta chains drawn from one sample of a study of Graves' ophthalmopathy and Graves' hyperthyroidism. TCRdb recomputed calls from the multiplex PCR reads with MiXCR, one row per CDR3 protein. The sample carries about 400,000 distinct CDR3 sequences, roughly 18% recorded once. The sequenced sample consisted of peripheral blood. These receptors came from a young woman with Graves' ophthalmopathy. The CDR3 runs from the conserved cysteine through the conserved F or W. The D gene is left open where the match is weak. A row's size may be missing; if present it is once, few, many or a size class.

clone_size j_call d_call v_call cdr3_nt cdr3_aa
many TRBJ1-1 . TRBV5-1 TGCGCCAGCAGCCCAGGGGTGGACACTGAAGCTTTCTTT CASSPGVDTEAFF
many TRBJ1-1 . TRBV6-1 TGTGCCAGCAGTGCTCCGGGCTCCCTTGGTGAAGCTTTCTTT CASSAPGSLGEAFF
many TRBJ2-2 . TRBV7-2 TGTGCCAGCAGCTTAAACCTAAACACCGGGGAGCTGTTTTTT CASSLNLNTGELFF
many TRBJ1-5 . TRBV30 TGTGCCTGGAGTGTAGGTCGGGGCAATCAGCCCCAGCATTTT CAWSVGRGNQPQHF
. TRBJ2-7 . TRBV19 TGTGCCAGTAGTAAATGGGCAACCCTCGGACACGAGCAGTACTTC CASSKWATLGHEQYF
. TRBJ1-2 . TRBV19 TGTGCCAGTAGTATATCCGCAGGAATCTATGGCTACACCTTC CASSISAGIYGYTF
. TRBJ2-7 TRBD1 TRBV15 TGTGCCACCAGCACACGGACAGGGGAGGACGAGCAGTACTTC CATSTRTGEDEQYF
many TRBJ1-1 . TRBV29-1 TGCAGCGTGAAACGAAGGTCGATGGAGAACACTGAAGCTTTCTTT CSVKRRSMENTEAFF
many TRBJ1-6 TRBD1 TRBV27 TGTGCCAGCAGTTTGTTTCGGACAGGTCATTCACCCCTCCACTTT CASSLFRTGHSPLHF
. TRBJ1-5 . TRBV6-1 TGTGCCAGCAGTGAATCGAGGAGACTGGGTCAGCCCCAGCATTTT CASSESRRLGQPQHF
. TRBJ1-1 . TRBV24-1 TGTGCCACCGCCTCTACCGGGATTGGTATGTCTGAAGCTTTCTTT CATASTGIGMSEAFF
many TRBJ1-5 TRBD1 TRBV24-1 TGTGCCACCAGTGACCCAGGGGGCGGCAATCAGCCCCAGCATTTT CATSDPGGGNQPQHF
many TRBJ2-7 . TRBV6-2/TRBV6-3 TGTGCCAGCAGTTACTCGTTGGACTACTACGGGCAGTACTTC CASSYSLDYYGQYF
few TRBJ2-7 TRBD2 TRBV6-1 TGTGCCAGCAGTGAAGGTGCGGGACTAGCGGGCGAGCAGTACTTC CASSEGAGLAGEQYF
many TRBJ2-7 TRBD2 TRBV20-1 TGCAGTGCTAGAGATGCGGGTCAAAGCGGGGTCCTCTCCTACGAGCAGTACTTC CSARDAGQSGVLSYEQYF
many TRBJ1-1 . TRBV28 TGTGCCAGCAGTTTAGGGGGGGAGCCGAACACTGAAGCTTTCTTT CASSLGGEPNTEAFF
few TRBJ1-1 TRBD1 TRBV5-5 TGTGCCAGCAGCTTCGCAGGGGGCATCACTGAAGCTTTCTTT CASSFAGGITEAFF
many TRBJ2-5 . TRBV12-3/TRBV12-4 TGTGCCAGCAGGTACAGAAGGGGGGAAGAGACCCAGTACTTC CASRYRRGEETQYF
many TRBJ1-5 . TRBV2 TGTGCCAGCACCCTTGGGGTGGAGGGCCAGCCCCAGCATTTT CASTLGVEGQPQHF
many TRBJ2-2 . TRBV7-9 TGTGCCAGCAGCTTAGGAGCGGTCCAGTCCACCGGGGAGCTGTTTTTT CASSLGAVQSTGELFF
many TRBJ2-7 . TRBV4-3 TGCGCCAGCAGCCAAGATGCTGTCCGGGCCTACGAGCAGTACTTC CASSQDAVRAYEQYF
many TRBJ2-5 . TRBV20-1 TGCAGTGCTAGAGATATGGGGCGATCCTTGGGGTTTAGAAGCGAAGAGACCCAGTACTTC CSARDMGRSLGFRSEETQYF
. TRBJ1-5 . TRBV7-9 TGTGCCAGCAGCGGCGGGTTATCGCCCCAGCATTTT CASSGGLSPQHF
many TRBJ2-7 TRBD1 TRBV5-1 TGCGCCAGCAGTTTAGGACAGGGCGGCCACGAGCAGTACTTC CASSLGQGGHEQYF
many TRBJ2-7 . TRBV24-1 . CATSDFSGPEQYF